This T cell receptor beta chain derives from a study of T-cell reconstitution after alpha-beta-depleted transplantation in children. V lost 5 bases to trimming and J lost 5 bases, with 6 bases between them. The CDR3 runs 11 residues. Germline loops: CDR1 SGHTA, CDR2 FQGNSA. Unique molecular identifiers were incorporated when the TCRbeta library was constructed. MiXCR, run by TCRdb on the PCR reads, gives a single entry per CDR3 protein. This table has around 370,000 distinct CDR3 sequences, approximately 10% appearing once. The clonotype originates from a human donor who donated a stem cell graft to a child with acute lymphoblastic leukemia. The material sequenced was PBMCs from the stem cell graft donor, taken from the stem cell graft. V is TRBV7-2 and J is TRBJ2-5; D call uncertain. CDR3 nucleotide sequence: TGTGCCAGCAGCCCTGATGAGACCCAGTACTTC. It is translated as CASSPDETQYF.